This T cell receptor beta chain was recovered during a study of response to subunit inactivated influenza vaccine. Regarding the study as a whole: Few additional T cells are recruited per seasonal influenza vaccination, authors suggested.

With 2 bases removed from V and 3 bases from J, the gap between germline ends came to 19 bases. Germline V gene lookup returns CDR1 SQVTM and CDR2 ANQGSEA. The CDR3 contains 16 residues. MiXCR, applied by TCRdb to the RT-PCR reads, yields one record per CDR3 protein. This table has 650,000 to 800,000 distinct CDR3 sequences, roughly 14% appearing once. This clonotype was observed once. The target antigen is unknown. The clonotype originates from a man in his fifties who received an inactivated influenza vaccine. This chain links TRBV29-1 with TRBJ2-5; D might be TRBD1 (5 bases). Sample: PBMCs from blood, taken 14 to 15 days before vaccination. The CDR3 protein is CSVESSQETEEETQYF. CDR3 DNA sequence: TGCAGCGTTGAATCCTCCCAGGAGACAGAAGAAGAGACCCAGTACTTC.